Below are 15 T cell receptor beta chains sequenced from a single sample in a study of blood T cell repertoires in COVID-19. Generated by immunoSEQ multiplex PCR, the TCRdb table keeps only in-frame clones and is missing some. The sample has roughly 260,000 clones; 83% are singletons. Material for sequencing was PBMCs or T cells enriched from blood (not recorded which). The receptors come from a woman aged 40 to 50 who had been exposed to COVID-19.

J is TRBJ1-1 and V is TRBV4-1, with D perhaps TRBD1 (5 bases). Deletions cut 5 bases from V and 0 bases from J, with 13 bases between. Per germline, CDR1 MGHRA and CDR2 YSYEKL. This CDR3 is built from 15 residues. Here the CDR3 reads CASSLRDGMNTEAFF. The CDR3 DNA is TGCGCCAGCAGCTTGCGGGACGGTATGAACACTGAAGCTTTCTTT.

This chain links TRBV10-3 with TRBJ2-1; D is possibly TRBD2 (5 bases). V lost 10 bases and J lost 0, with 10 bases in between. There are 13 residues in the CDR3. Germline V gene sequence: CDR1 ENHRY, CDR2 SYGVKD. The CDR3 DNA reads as TGTGCCACCGGACTCGGCTCCTACAATGAGCAGTTCTTC. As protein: CATGLGSYNEQFF.

CDR3 bases: TGTGCCAGCAGTTTATCAGACAGGTGGGGCTACACCTTC. Protein sequence: CASSLSDRWGYTF. The V gene is TRBV28, the J gene TRBJ1-2; TRBD1 might be the D (6 bases). The CDR3 runs to 13 residues. Trimming took 1 base from V and 8 from J, leaving 11 bases between them. From germline, CDR1 is MDHEN and CDR2 SYDVKM.

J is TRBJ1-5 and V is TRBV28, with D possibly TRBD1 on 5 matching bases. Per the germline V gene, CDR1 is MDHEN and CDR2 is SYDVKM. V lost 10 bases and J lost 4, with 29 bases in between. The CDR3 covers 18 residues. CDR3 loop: CATIPYGGAGTGNQPQHF. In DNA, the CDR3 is TGTGCCACTATACCATACGGGGGAGCAGGAACGGGTAATCAGCCCCAGCATTTT.

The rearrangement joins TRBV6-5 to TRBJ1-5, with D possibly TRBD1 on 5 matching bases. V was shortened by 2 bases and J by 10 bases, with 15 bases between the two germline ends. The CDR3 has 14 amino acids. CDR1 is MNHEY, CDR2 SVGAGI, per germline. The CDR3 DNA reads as TGTGCCAGCAGTTACGTGGGGGGGGACCCCCCCCAGCATTTT. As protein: CASSYVGGDPPQHF.

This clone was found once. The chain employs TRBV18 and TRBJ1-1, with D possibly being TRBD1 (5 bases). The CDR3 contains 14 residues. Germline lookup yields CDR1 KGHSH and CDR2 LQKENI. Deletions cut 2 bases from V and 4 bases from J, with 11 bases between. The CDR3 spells CASSPGSGGTEAFF. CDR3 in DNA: TGTGCCAGCTCACCAGGGTCGGGGGGCACTGAAGCTTTCTTT.

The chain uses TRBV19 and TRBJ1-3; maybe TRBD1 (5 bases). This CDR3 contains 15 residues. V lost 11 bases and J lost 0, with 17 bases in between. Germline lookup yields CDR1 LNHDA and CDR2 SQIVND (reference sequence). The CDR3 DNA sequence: TGTGCCGCCCAAACCAAGACAGTCTCTGGAAACACCATATATTTT. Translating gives CAAQTKTVSGNTIYF.

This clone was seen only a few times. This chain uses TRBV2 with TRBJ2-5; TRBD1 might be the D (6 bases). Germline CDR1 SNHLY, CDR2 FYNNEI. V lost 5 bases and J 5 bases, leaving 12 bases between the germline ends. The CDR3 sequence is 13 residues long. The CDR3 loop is CASSLRDTETQYF. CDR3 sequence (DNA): TGTGCCAGCAGTCTCCGGGACACCGAGACCCAGTACTTC.

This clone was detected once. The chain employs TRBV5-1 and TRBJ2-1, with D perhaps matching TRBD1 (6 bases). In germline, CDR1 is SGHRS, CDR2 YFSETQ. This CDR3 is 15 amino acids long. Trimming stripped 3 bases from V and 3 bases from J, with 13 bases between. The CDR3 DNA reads TGCGCCAGCAGCTCAGGACAGTCGGTCTACAATGAGCAGTTCTTC. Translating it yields CASSSGQSVYNEQFF.

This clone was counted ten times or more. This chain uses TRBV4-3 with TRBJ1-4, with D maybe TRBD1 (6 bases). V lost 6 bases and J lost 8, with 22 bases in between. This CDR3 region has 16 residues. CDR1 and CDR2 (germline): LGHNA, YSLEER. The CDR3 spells CASSRQAAEAGEKLFF. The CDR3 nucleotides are TGCGCCAGCAGTCGACAGGCCGCGGAGGCTGGGGAAAAACTGTTTTTT.

The CDR3 sequence: CATSLSGQGKSDTQYF. The CDR3 nucleotides are TGTGCCACCAGCTTGTCGGGACAGGGGAAATCAGATACGCAGTATTTT. V usage is TRBV15 and J usage is TRBJ2-3; 10 bases map to TRBD1. Germline CDR1 LNHNV, CDR2 YYDKDF (reference sequence). Unmatched junction bases numbered 9, after V lost 5 bases and J lost 4 bases. CDR3 length equals 16 residues.

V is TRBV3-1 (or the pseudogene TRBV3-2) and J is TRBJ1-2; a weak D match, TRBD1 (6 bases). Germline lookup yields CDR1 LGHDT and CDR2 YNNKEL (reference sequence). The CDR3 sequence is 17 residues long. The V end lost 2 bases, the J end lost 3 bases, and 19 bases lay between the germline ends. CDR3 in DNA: TGTGCCAGCAGCCAACCCGATGGGAAGGGGGTGGACTATGGCTACACCTTC. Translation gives CASSQPDGKGVDYGYTF.

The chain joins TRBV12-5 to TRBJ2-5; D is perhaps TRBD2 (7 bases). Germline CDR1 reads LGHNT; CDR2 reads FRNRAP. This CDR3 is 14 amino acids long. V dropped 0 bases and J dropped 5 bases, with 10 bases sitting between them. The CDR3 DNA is TGTGCTAGTGGTTTGGTAGGGGGGGATGAGACCCAGTACTTC. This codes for CASGLVGGDETQYF.

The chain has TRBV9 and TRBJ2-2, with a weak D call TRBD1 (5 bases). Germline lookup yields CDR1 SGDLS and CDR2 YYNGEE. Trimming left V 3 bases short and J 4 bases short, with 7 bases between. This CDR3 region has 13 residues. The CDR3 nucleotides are TGTGCCAGCAGCGCCACAGGCACCGGGGAGCTGTTTTTT. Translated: CASSATGTGELFF. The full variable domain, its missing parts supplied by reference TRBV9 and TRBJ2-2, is DSGVTQTPKHLITATGQRVTLRCSPRSGDLSVYWYQQSLDQGLQFLIQYYNGEERAKGNILERFSAQQFPDLHSELNLSSLELGDSALYFCASSATGTGELFFGEGSRLTVL.

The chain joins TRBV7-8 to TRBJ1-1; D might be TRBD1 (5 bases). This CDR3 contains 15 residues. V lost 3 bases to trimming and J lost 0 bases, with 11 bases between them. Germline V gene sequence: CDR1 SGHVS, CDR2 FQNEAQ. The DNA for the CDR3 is TGTGCCAGCAGCTTCGGGGGAGAGGTGAACACTGAAGCTTTCTTT. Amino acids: CASSFGGEVNTEAFF.